This T cell receptor (beta chain) was identified during a study of blood T cell repertoires in COVID-19 (dated by TCRdb to 2019 to 2021). For context, the study as a whole: Samples covering the acute and convalescent phases of COVID-19 were provided by collaborators in the United States, Italy and Spain. The material from the prospective study consisted of cDNA or gDNA derived from T cells, B-cell-depleted T cells, or PBMCs. Deeply sampled blood TCRbeta repertoires from subjects exposed to, actively infected with, or recovered from COVID-19 were included in the dataset. The repertoires were released in a freely available public database intended as a resource for research on the immune response to SARS-CoV-2. The samples were drawn from two sources: the first 160 participants of the ongoing ImmuneRACE study, and 1,000 to 1,500 subjects contributed by 6 global collaborators. A de-identified subject ID, COVID-19 status, age in years and sex were almost always included in the sample metadata. Where available, HLA class I and class II types were obtained from metadata supplied by the sample provider rather than from assay-based typing.

From V the trimming removes 4 bases and from J it removes 1 base, while the gene matches leave 3 bases of the junction unaccounted for. CDR1 and CDR2 were assigned from the germline V gene as MNHEY and SVGAGI. The CDR3, cysteine through phenylalanine, is 14 amino acids long. Solely the CDR3 DNA is kept, with 42 bases framed from the first base. As to this clone: The antigen this receptor binds is unknown. The input lacks base qualities; no much larger clone sits a single base away.

TCRbeta CDR3 regions were amplified from genomic DNA using the immunoSEQ Assay, a bias-controlled multiplex PCR. Processing in the source paper ran as follows. Within the assay, amplification of reference gene primers was used to estimate how many nucleated cells each sample contained. To quantify the absolute abundance of each unique TCRbeta CDR3 rearrangement, sequence reads were collapsed and filtered. For each sample, productive Simpson clonality was calculated by taking the square root of Simpson's diversity index across productive rearrangements. The immuneACCESS repertoire file appears here via TCRdb, limited to in-frame rearrangements. These files lack a portion of the clones; in checked studies, under half of the deficit traces to unresolved V genes, and the cause of the others is not known. The V and J calls and clone size come from that table; D and trimming were worked out from the DNA. The sample yields roughly 110,000 clones; roughly 80% were counted once. Clones ranked in the top ten supply approximately 8.1% of the sample.

Each collaborating institution followed its own protocols to collect whole blood in K2EDTA tubes. Collaborator samples were shipped for TCRbeta analysis as frozen whole blood, isolated PBMCs, or DNA extracted from either sample type. Study-wide findings and limitations: The quantity of clinical and demographic metadata differed by source and by participant and was supplied without curation.

The clonotype originates from a woman aged 40 to 49 with acute or convalescent COVID-19. The sample taken for sequencing was peripheral blood. This chain is built from TRBV6-5 and TRBJ1-2; TRBD1 matches 7 bases in the middle. The encoded CDR3 is CASSLTGSNYGYTF. DNA sequence: TGTGCCAGCAGTTTGACAGGGAGTAACTATGGCTACACCTTC.